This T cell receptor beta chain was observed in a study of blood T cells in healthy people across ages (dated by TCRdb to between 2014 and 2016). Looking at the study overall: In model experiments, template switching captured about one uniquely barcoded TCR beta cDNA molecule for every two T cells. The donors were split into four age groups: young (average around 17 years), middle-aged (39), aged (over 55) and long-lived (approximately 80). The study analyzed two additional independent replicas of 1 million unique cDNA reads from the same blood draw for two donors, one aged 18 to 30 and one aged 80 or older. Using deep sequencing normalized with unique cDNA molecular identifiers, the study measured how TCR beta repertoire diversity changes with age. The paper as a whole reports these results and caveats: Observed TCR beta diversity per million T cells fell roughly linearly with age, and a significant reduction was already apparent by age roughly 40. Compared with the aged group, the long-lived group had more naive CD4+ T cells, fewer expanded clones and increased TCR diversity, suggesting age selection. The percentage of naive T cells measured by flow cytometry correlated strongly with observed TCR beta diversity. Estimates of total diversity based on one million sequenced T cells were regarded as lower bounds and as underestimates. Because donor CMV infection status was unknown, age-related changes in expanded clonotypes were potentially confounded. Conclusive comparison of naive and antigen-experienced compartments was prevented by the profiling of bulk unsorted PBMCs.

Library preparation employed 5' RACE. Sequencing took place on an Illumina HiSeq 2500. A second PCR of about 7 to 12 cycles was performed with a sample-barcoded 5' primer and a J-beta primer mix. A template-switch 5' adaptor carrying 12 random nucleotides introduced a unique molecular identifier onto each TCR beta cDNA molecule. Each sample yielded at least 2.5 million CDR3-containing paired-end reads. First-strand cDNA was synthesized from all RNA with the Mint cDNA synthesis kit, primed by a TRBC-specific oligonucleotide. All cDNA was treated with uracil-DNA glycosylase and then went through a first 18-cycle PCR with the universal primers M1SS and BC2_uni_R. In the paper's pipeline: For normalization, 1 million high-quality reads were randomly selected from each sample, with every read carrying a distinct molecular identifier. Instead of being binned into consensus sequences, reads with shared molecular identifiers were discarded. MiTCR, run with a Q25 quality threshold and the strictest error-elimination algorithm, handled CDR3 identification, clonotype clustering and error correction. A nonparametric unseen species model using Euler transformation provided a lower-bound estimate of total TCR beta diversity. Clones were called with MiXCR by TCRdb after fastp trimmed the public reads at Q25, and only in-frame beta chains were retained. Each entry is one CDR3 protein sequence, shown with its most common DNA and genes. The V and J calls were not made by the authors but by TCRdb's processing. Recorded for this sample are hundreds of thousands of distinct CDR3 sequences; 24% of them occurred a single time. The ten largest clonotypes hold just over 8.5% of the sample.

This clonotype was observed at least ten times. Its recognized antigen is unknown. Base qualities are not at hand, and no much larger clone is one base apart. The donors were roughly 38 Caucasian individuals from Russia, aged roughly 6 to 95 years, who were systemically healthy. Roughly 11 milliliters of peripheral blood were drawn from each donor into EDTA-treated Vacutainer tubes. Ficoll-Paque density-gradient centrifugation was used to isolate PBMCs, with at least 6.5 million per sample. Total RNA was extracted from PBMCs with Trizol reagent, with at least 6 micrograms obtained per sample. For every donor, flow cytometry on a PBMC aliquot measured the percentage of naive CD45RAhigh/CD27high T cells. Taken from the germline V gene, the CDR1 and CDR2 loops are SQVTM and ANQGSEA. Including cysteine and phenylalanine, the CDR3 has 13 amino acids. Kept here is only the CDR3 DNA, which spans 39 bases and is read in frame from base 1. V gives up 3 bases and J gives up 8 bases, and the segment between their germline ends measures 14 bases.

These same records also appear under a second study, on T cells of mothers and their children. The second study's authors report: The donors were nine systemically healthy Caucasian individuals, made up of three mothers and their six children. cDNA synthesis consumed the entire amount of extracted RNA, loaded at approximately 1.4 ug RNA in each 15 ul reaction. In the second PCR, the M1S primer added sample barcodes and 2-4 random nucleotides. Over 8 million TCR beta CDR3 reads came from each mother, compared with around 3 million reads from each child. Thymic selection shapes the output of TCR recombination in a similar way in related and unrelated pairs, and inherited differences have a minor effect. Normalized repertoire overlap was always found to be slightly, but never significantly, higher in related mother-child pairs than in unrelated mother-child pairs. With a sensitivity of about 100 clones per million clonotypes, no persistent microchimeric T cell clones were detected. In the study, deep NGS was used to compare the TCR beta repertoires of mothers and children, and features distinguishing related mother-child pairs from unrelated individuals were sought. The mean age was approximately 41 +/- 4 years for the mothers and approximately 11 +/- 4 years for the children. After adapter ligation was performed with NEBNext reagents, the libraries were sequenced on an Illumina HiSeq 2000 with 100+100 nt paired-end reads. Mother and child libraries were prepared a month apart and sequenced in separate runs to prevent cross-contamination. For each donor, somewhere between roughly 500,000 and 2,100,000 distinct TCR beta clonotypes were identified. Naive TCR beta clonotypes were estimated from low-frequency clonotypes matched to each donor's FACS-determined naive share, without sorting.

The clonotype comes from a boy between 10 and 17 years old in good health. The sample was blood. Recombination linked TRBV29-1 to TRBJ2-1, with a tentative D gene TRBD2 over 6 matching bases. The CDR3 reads CSVEGPPSDEQFF. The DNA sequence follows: TGCAGCGTTGAGGGTCCACCTAGCGATGAGCAGTTCTTC.